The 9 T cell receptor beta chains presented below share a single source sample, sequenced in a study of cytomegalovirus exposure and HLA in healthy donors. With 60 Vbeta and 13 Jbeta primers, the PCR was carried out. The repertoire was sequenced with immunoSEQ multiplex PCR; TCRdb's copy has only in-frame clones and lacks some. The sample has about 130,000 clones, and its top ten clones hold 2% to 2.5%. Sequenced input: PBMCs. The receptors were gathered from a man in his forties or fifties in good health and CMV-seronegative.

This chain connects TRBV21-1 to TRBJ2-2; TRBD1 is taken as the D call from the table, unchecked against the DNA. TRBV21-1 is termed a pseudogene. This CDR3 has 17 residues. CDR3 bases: TGTGCCAGCAGATCGCCCGAAAGGGGTACGAACACCGGGGAGCTGTTTTTT. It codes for CASRSPERGTNTGELFF.

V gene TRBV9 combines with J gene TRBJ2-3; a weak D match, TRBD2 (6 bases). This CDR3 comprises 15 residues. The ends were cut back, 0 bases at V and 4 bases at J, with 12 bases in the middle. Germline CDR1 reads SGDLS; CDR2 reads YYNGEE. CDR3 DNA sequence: TGTGCCAGCAGCGTAGCCCCCGGGGGAGCAGATACGCAGTATTTT. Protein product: CASSVAPGGADTQYF.

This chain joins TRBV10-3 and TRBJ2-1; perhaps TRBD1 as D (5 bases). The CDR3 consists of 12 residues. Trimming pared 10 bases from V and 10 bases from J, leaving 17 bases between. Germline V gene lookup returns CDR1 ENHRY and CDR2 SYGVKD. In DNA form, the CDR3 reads TGTGCCACAAGCAGGGTCAACTCCGAGCAGTTCTTC. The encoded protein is CATSRVNSEQFF.

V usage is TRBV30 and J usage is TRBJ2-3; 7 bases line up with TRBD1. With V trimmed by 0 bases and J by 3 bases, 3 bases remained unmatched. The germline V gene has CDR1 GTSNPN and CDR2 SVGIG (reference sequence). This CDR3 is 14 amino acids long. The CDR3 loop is CAWSVDRATDTQYF. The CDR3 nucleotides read TGTGCCTGGAGTGTTGACAGGGCTACAGATACGCAGTATTTT.

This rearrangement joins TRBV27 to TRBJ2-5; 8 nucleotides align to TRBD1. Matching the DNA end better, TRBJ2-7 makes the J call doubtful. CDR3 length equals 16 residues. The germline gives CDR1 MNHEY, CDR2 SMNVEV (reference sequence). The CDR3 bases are TGTGCCAGCAGTTTATCGGAACAGGGGGGAAGCTACGAGCAGTACTTC. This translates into CASSLSEQGGSYEQYF.

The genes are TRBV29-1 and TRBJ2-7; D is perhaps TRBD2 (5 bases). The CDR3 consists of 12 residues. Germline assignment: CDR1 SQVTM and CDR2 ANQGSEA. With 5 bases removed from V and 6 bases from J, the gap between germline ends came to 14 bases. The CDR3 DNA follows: TGCAGCGTTCGCCCCGGAGGTGGCGAGCAGTACTTC. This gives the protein CSVRPGGGEQYF.

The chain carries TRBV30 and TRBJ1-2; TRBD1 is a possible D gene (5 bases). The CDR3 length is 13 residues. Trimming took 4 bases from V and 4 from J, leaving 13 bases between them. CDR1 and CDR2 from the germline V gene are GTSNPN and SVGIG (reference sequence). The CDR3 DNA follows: TGTGCCTGGAAAATGGGCAGGGTCTATGGCTACACCTTC. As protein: CAWKMGRVYGYTF.

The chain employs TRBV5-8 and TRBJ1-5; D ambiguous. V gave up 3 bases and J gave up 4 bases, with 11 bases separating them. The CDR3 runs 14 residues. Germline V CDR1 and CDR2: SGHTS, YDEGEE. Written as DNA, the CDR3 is TGTGCCAGCAGCTCCCGACGGAGTAATCAGCCCCAGCATTTT. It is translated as CASSSRRSNQPQHF.

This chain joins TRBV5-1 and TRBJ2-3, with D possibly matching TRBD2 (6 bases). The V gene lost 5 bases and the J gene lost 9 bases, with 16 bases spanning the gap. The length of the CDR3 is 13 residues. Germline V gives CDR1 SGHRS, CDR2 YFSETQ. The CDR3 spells CASRTAAGGTQYF. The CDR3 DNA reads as TGCGCCAGCAGAACGGCAGCTGGAGGGACGCAGTATTTT.